This T cell receptor beta chain is from a study of blood T cells in healthy people across ages. The CDR3 has 16 residues. In germline, CDR1 is SSHAT, CDR2 FNYEAQ (reference sequence). Remarks on this clonotype: The junction does not match germline at one end; this may be a read error.

The use of a sample-barcoded 5' primer and a J-beta primer mix characterized a second PCR of roughly 7 to 12 cycles. Per-sample output comprised a minimum of 2.5 million paired-end reads containing CDR3. TCRdb processed the 5' RACE reads anew with MiXCR; each CDR3 protein has one entry. The sample lists about 580,000 distinct CDR3 sequences, 40% to 50% occurring once. Sequenced sample: blood. The chain uses TRBV7-7 and TRBJ2-1; 11 bases map to TRBD2. This TCR was sampled from a man of 80 years or more in good health. Written as DNA, the CDR3 is TGTGCTAGCAGCCATATAGCGGGGGGGTCCTACAATGAGCAGTTCTTC. Its translation is CASSHIAGGSYNEQFF.